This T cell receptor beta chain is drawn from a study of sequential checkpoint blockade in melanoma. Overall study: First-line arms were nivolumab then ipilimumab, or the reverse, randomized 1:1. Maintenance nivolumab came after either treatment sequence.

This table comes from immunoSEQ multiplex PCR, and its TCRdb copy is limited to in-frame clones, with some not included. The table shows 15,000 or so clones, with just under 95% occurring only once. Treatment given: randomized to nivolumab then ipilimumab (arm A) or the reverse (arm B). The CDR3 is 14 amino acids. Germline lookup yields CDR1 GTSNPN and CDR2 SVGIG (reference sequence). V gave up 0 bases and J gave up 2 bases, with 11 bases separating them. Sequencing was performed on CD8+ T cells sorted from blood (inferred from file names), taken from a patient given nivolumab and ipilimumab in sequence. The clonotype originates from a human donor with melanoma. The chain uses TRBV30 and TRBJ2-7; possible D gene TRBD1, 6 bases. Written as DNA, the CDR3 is TGTGCCTGGAGTGTTTGGACAGCGACCTACGAGCAGTACTTC. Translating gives CAWSVWTATYEQYF.